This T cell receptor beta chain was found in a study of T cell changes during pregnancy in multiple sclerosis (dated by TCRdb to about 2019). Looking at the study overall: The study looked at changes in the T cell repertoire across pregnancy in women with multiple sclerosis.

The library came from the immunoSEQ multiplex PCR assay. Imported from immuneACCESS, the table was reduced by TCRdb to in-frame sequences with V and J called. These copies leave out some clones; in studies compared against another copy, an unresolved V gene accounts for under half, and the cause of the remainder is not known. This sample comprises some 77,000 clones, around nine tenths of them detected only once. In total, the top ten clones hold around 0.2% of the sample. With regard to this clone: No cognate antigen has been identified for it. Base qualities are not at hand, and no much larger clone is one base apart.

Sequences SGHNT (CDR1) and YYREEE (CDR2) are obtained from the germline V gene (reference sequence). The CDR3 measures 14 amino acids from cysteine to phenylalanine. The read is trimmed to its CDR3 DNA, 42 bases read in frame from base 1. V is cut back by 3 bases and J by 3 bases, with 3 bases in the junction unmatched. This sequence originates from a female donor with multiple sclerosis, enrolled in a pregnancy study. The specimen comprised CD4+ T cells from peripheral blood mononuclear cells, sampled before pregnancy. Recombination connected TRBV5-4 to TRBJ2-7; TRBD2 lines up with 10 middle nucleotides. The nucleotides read TGTGCCAGCAGCTACGGGACTAGCGACTACGAGCAGTACTTC. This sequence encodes CASSYGTSDYEQYF.